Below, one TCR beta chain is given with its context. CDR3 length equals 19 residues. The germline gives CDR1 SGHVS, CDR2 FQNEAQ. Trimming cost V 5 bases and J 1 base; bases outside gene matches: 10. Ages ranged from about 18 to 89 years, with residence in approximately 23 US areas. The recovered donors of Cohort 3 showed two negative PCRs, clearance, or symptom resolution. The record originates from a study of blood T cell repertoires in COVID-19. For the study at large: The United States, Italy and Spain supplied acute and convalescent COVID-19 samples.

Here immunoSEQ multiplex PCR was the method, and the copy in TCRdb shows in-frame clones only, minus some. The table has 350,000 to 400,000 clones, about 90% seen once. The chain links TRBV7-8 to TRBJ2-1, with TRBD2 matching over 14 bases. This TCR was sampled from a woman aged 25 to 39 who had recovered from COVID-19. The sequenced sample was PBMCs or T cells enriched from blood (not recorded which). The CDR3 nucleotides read TGTGCCAGCAGCCAGGGACTAGCGGGAGCCCAAACATCCTACAATGAGCAGTTCTTC. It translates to CASSQGLAGAQTSYNEQFF. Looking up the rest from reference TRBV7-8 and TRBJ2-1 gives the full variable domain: GAGVSQSPRYKVAKRGQDVALRCDPISGHVSLFWYQQALGQGPEFLTYFQNEAQLDKSGLPSDRFFAERPEGSVSTLKIQRTQQEDSAVYLCASSQGLAGAQTSYNEQFFGPGTRLTVL.